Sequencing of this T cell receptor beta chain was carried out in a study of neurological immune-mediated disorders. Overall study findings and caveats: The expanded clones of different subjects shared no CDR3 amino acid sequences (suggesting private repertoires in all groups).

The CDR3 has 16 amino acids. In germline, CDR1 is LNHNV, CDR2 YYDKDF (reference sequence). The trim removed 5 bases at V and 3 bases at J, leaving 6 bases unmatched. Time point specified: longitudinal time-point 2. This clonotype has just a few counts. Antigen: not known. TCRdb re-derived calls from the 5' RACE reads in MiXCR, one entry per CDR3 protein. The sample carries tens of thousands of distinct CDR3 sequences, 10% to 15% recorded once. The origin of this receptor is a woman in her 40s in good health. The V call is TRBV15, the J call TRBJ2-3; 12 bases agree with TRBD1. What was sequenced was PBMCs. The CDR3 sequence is CATSLRDRGPTDTQYF. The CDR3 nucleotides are TGTGCCACCAGCCTCAGGGACAGGGGGCCTACAGATACGCAGTATTTT. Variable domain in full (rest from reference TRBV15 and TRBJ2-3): DAMVIQNPRYQVTQFGKPVTLSCSQTLNHNVMYWYQQKSSQAPKLLFHYYDKDFNNEADTPDNFQSRRPNTSFCFLDIRSPGLGDTAMYLCATSLRDRGPTDTQYFGPGTRLTVL.